Detailed here is one T cell receptor (beta chain). This sample was taken from a study of T-cell reconstitution after alpha-beta-depleted transplantation in children. Germline loops: CDR1 SNHLY, CDR2 FYNNEI. The CDR3 runs 14 residues. Germline trimming cut 8 bases from V and 2 bases from J; bases unmatched to any gene: 7. Preparation of the TCRbeta library used unique molecular identifiers. TCRdb used MiXCR to reprocess the PCR reads, holding one entry per CDR3 protein. The data contain about 580,000 distinct CDR3 sequences, around 23% of them seen just once; the ten biggest clones take up over 12%. The input for sequencing was PBMCs, mostly from graft donor cells, taken 360 days after TCRalphabeta/CD19-depleted stem cell transplant. The chain joins TRBV2 to TRBJ2-7; TRBD1 matches at 9 bases. The sequence came from a boy younger than two who had a stem cell transplant for acute myeloid leukemia, so the T cells may come from the graft donor. The chain's CDR3 is CASSLRDRAYEQYV. CDR3 DNA sequence: TGTGCCAGCTCCCTCCGGGACAGGGCCTACGAGCAGTACGTC.